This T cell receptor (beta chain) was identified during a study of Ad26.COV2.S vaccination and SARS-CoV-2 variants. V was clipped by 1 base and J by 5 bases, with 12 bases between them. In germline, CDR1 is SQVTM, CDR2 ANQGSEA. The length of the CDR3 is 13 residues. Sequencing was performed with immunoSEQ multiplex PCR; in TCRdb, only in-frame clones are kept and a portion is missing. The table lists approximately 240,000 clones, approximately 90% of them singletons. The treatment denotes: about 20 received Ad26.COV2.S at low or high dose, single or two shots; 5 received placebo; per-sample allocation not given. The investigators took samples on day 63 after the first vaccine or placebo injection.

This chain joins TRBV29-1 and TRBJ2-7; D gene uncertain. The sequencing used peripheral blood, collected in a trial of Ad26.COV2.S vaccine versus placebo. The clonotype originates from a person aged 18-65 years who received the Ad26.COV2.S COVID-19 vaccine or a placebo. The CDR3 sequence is CSVEVGWLNEQYF. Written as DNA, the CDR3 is TGCAGCGTTGAAGTAGGGTGGCTAAACGAGCAGTACTTC.